The 11 T cell receptor beta chains below all came from one sample that was sequenced in a study of CD8+ T cells in alopecia areata. Sequencing relied on a cDNA template that was reverse transcribed from extracted RNA. Sequenced by immunoSEQ multiplex PCR; TCRdb stores in-frame clones only, minus some. In the table there are 150,000 to 200,000 clones, around 60% of which are singletons. Specimen: CD4+ T cells sorted from blood, collected at week 0. The receptors were sampled from a human donor with alopecia areata.

The J gene is TRBJ2-3, the V gene TRBV11-3; TRBD2 agrees at 9 bases. The CDR3 is 15 residues long. The junction had 6 bases not matched to a gene; V was cut back by 6 bases and J by 2 bases. Germline V lookup: CDR1 SGHNT, CDR2 YENEEA. The CDR3 sequence is CASRPSGGLTDTQYF. CDR3 DNA sequence: TGTGCCAGCAGACCCAGCGGGGGGCTCACAGATACGCAGTATTTT. The full variable domain, rest sourced from reference TRBV11-3 and TRBJ2-3, is EAGVVQSPRYKIIEKKQPVAFWCNPISGHNTLYWYLQNLGQGPELLIRYENEEAVDDSQLPKDRFSAERLKGVDSTLKIQPAELGDSAVYLCASRPSGGLTDTQYFGPGTRLTVL.

This chain joins TRBV25-1 and TRBJ2-1, with a tentative D call TRBD2 (6 bases). Germline V gene data show CDR1 as MGHDK and CDR2 as SYGVNS. The V end lost 7 bases, the J end lost 7 bases, and 11 bases lay between the germline ends. The CDR3 is 12 amino acids. DNA of the CDR3: TGTGCCAGCACTCTTGGGGGGAATGAGCAGTTCTTC. The encoded protein is CASTLGGNEQFF.

The genes are TRBV6-1 and TRBJ2-1; either TRBD1 or TRBD2 may fit D (7 bases each). This CDR3 is 20 amino acids long. V was cut by 4 bases and J by 0 bases, with 25 bases left in between. Germline V CDR1 and CDR2: MNHNS, SASEGT. CDR3 amino acids: CASSGAGQRNRPSSYNEQFF. CDR3 DNA: TGTGCCAGCAGTGGAGCGGGACAGCGAAACAGACCGAGCTCCTACAATGAGCAGTTCTTC.

CDR3 sequence (DNA): TGTGCCAGCAGCCAAGATCTGGGTAGCGGGGGGACTACCTACGAGCAGTACTTC. This encodes CASSQDLGSGGTTYEQYF. The V and J genes are TRBV4-2 and TRBJ2-7; TRBD2 agrees at 10 bases. The germline gives CDR1 LGHNA, CDR2 YNFKEQ. This CDR3 comprises 18 residues. Trimming at V came to 0 bases and at J to 2 bases, leaving 10 bases not matched to a gene.

This clone was seen repeatedly, ten times or more. The V and J genes are TRBV9 and TRBJ1-5, with no clear D. Per the germline V gene, CDR1 is SGDLS and CDR2 is YYNGEE. Trimming shortened V by 2 bases and J by 7 bases, and 10 bases separated the two germline ends. CDR3 length equals 13 residues. The DNA of the CDR3 is TGTGCCAGCAGCGTCGGAGAGGGACAGCCCCAGCATTTT. Translation: CASSVGEGQPQHF.

The J gene is TRBJ2-4, the V gene TRBV29-1; 7 bases fit TRBD1. The V gene end was trimmed by 7 bases and the J gene end by 0 bases; junction bases not matched to a gene: 9. The CDR3 has 15 amino acids. The V gene's germline CDR1 is SQVTM and CDR2 ANQGSEA. This chain's CDR3 is CSAVTRDRAKNIQYF. CDR3 nucleotide sequence: TGCAGCGCCGTTACCCGGGACAGAGCCAAAAACATTCAGTACTTC.

The rearrangement joins TRBV30 to TRBJ2-7; 8 positions match TRBD2. The CDR3 covers 13 residues. Germline CDR1 and CDR2: GTSNPN and SVGIG (reference sequence). V was clipped by 3 bases and J by 0 bases; unmatched bases: 1. CDR3 nucleotides: TGTGCCTGGAGCGGGGGGGGCTCCTACGAGCAGTACTTC. Translating gives CAWSGGGSYEQYF.

V usage is TRBV5-1 and J usage is TRBJ2-3; 7 bases are a match to TRBD1. The germline gives CDR1 SGHRS, CDR2 YFSETQ. This CDR3 spans 15 amino acids. V lost 4 bases to trimming and J lost 6 bases; unmatched junction nucleotides: 11. In DNA form, the CDR3 reads TGCGCCAGCAGCGAGGACAGGAATGGCCGGGATACGCAGTATTTT. It codes for CASSEDRNGRDTQYF. Drawing the rest from reference TRBV5-1 and TRBJ2-3, the complete variable domain is KAGVTQTPRYLIKTRGQQVTLSCSPISGHRSVSWYQQTPGQGLQFLFEYFSETQRNKGNFPGRFSGRQFSNSRSEMNVSTLELGDSALYLCASSEDRNGRDTQYFGPGTRLTVL.

The chain employs TRBV6-5 and TRBJ2-5, with 7 bases aligning to TRBD2. The CDR3 runs to 14 residues. V gave up 8 bases and J gave up 5 bases; unmatched junction bases: 11. CDR1 and CDR2 (germline): MNHEY, SVGAGI. DNA for the CDR3: TGTGCCAGCCGAAGCGCACTAGCGTGGGAGACCCAGTACTTC. Translated, it gives CASRSALAWETQYF.

J is TRBJ1-2 and V is TRBV9; TRBD1 aligns across 12 bases. From germline, CDR1 is SGDLS and CDR2 YYNGEE. V trimming: 4 bases; J trimming: 2 bases; junction bases outside the gene matches: 12. The CDR3 is made up of 18 amino acids. CDR3 bases: TGTGCCAGCAGCCAGACCGGGACAGGGGGCATCGTGAACTATGGCTACACCTTC. Amino acids: CASSQTGTGGIVNYGYTF.

The rearrangement links TRBV11-2 to TRBJ2-4; TRBD2 might be the D (5 bases). The CDR3 totals 14 residues. Germline V gene lookup returns CDR1 SGHAT and CDR2 FQNNGV. The V end was cut by 5 bases, the J end by 7 bases, with 15 bases between. CDR3 DNA sequence: TGTGCCAGCAGCCCCGGTCAAACGGGGAACATTCAGTACTTC. This encodes CASSPGQTGNIQYF.